Below, 5 T cell receptor beta chains from the same sample are listed, as sequenced in a study of OX40 agonist ivuxolimab in advanced cancers. The assay was immunoSEQ multiplex PCR, and TCRdb's table has in-frame clones only and misses some. The sample includes about 100,000 clones, roughly 89% seen only once; the top ten take around 0.15%. This sample comprised CD4+ or CD8+ T cells sorted from blood, obtained in a trial of the OX40 agonist ivuxolimab. The receptors were gathered from an adult with an advanced solid tumor such as melanoma, head and neck, liver or kidney cancer.

CDR3 sequence: CASRLTTQNTGELFF. The CDR3 DNA reads TGTGCCAGCAGATTGACTACCCAGAATACCGGGGAGCTGTTTTTT. This chain joins TRBV7-3 and TRBJ2-2; maybe TRBD2 (5 bases). V was shortened by 6 bases and J by 5 bases, with 16 bases between the two germline ends. Looked up from germline, CDR1 is SGHTA and CDR2 is FQGTGA. The CDR3 length is 15 residues.

The J gene is TRBJ2-1, the V gene TRBV29-1, with TRBD2 identical over 12 bases. Trimming at V came to 2 bases and at J to 7 bases, leaving 9 bases not matched to a gene. Germline V gene lookup returns CDR1 SQVTM and CDR2 ANQGSEA. The CDR3 runs 16 residues. The CDR3: CSVESGWTSGNNEQFF. CDR3 DNA: TGCAGCGTTGAAAGTGGCTGGACTAGCGGGAATAATGAGCAGTTCTTC.

The J gene is TRBJ2-1, the V gene TRBV7-8; a weak D match, TRBD1 (6 bases). Germline CDR1 reads SGHVS; CDR2 reads FQNEAQ. Trimming shortened V by 0 bases and J by 9 bases, and 9 bases separated the two germline ends. There are 13 residues in the CDR3. CDR3 region: CASSLARGGEQFF. DNA of the CDR3: TGTGCCAGCAGCTTAGCCAGAGGGGGTGAGCAGTTCTTC.

CDR3: CASSPTQGAYNEQFF. CDR3 sequence (DNA): TGTGCCAGCTCACCAACGCAGGGGGCTTACAATGAGCAGTTCTTC. The chain uses TRBV18 and TRBJ2-1, with 8 bases aligning to TRBD1. The germline CDR1 and CDR2 sequences are KGHSH and LQKENI. V gave up 2 bases and J gave up 4 bases; unmatched junction bases: 4. CDR3 length: 15 residues.

The chain carries TRBV5-1 and TRBJ2-3, with no clear D. The CDR3 extends over 13 amino acids. Germline CDR1 reads SGHRS; CDR2 reads YFSETQ. V shed 5 bases and J shed 5 bases, with 12 bases lying between them. CDR3: CASSKALQDTQYF. In DNA form, the CDR3 reads TGCGCCAGCAGTAAAGCTCTTCAAGATACGCAGTATTTT.